These 21 T cell receptor beta chains came from one sample sequenced in a study of CD8 T cell repertoires and HIV-1 epitope variants. Some clones are missing from TCRdb's copy, which holds only in-frame ones; the method was immunoSEQ multiplex PCR. The sample yields 80,000 to 95,000 clones, 70% to 75% seen once. The sequenced sample was uncultured baseline CD8+ T cells from peripheral blood mononuclear cells (PBMCs). The receptors derive from a male donor with HIV.

Remarks on this clone: The same CDR3 arises from other DNA sequences in this sample as well. The V gene is TRBV18, the J gene TRBJ2-5, with D possibly TRBD1 on 5 matching bases. V dropped 3 bases and J dropped 1 base, with 6 bases sitting between them. Looked up from germline, CDR1 is KGHSH and CDR2 is LQKENI. The CDR3 consists of 13 residues. CDR3 bases: TGTGCCAGCTCACCCAGGGTCCAAGAGACCCAGTACTTC. Its translation: CASSPRVQETQYF.

This CDR3 is CASRGGADTQYF. The CDR3 DNA reads TGTGCCTCCCGTGGGGGCGCAGATACGCAGTATTTT. The chain links TRBV7-9 to TRBJ2-3; perhaps TRBD1 as D (6 bases). CDR1 and CDR2 (germline): SEHNR, FQNEAQ (reference sequence). This CDR3 contains 12 residues. V lost 11 bases and J lost 4, with 13 bases in between. The full variable domain, completed using reference TRBV7-9 and TRBJ2-3, is DTGVSQNPRHKITKRGQNVTFRCDPISEHNRLYWYRQTLGQGPEFLTYFQNEAQLEKSRLLSDRFSAERPKGSFSTLEIQRTEQGDSAMYLCASRGGADTQYFGPGTRLTVL.

A remark on this clone: Germline and junction disagree at one end, which may indicate a read error. V usage is TRBV7-7 and J usage is TRBJ2-2; D gene unclear. Per the germline V gene, CDR1 is SSHAT and CDR2 is FNYEAQ (reference sequence). The CDR3 contains 13 residues. CDR3 sequence: CASSPDITGELFF. DNA of the CDR3: TGTGCTAGCAGCCCCGACATAACCGGGGAGCTGTTTTTT.

This rearrangement joins TRBV15 to TRBJ1-3, with TRBD1 matching 11 bases. The J segment lost 3 bases and the V segment lost 3 bases, leaving 1 base of the junction unmatched. The germline gives CDR1 LNHNV, CDR2 YYDKDF (reference sequence). The CDR3 is 15 amino acids. In DNA form, the CDR3 reads TGTGCCACCAGCAGGGACAGGGGGCGTGGAAACACCATATATTTT. Protein sequence: CATSRDRGRGNTIYF.

This chain uses TRBV4-2 with TRBJ2-1; 7 bases are a match to TRBD2. Germline lookup yields CDR1 LGHNA and CDR2 YNFKEQ. The CDR3 is 14 amino acids. V was clipped by 4 bases and J by 4 bases; unmatched bases: 4. CDR3 in DNA: TGTGCCAGCAGCCTCAGCGGGGATTACAATGAGCAGTTCTTC. It specifies CASSLSGDYNEQFF.

This chain joins TRBV4-3 and TRBJ1-2, with 9 bases lining up with TRBD1. The CDR3 has 15 amino acids. From germline, CDR1 is LGHNA and CDR2 YSLEER. J was trimmed by 8 bases and V by 0 bases; bases with no gene match: 7. The chain's CDR3 is CASSQETGTGFGYTF. The CDR3 DNA follows: TGCGCCAGCAGCCAAGAAACCGGGACAGGGTTCGGCTACACCTTC.

The CDR3 loop reads CASSLGPSGGHNEQFF. The DNA for the CDR3 is TGTGCCAGCAGCTTAGGCCCTAGCGGGGGGCACAATGAGCAGTTCTTC. This chain links TRBV13 with TRBJ2-1; TRBD2 agrees at 11 bases. The CDR3 extends over 16 amino acids. V was clipped by 0 bases and J by 5 bases; unmatched bases: 3. The germline V gene encodes CDR1 PRHDT and CDR2 FYEKMQ (reference sequence).

The rearrangement uses TRBV10-2 and TRBJ2-7; D might be TRBD2 (6 bases). Trimming took off 5 bases at V and 6 bases at J, with 14 bases between the two ends. The CDR3 contains 13 residues. Germline-derived CDR1 and CDR2 are WSHSY and SAAADI. The CDR3 DNA follows: TGCGCCAGCAGTTGGGGGAGGACCAGCGAGCAGTACTTC. Its translation: CASSWGRTSEQYF.

The genes are TRBV5-1 and TRBJ1-5; perhaps TRBD1 as D (5 bases). Trimming removed 0 bases from V and 5 bases from J, with 12 bases in between. CDR3 size: 15 residues. Per the germline V gene, CDR1 is SGHRS and CDR2 is YFSETQ. CDR3 amino acids: CASSLAGDQYQPQHF. The CDR3 DNA reads TGCGCCAGCAGCTTGGCGGGGGACCAATATCAGCCCCAGCATTTT.

The V call is TRBV5-4, the J call TRBJ2-7, with a possible D match to TRBD2 (6 bases). This CDR3 contains 16 residues. In germline, CDR1 is SGHNT, CDR2 YYREEE (reference sequence). With 2 bases removed from V and 2 bases from J, the gap between germline ends came to 17 bases. The CDR3 region is CASSFVGGRQAYEQYF. The CDR3 DNA sequence: TGTGCCAGCAGCTTCGTGGGAGGTCGACAAGCCTACGAGCAGTACTTC.

This clone was seen just once. This chain connects TRBV29-1 to TRBJ2-3; D uncertain. V lost 7 bases to trimming and J lost 3 bases, with 14 bases between them. Germline CDR1 SQVTM, CDR2 ANQGSEA. This CDR3 has 13 amino acids. CDR3 sequence reads: CSATLLGTDTQYF. Here the CDR3 DNA reads TGCAGCGCTACATTGCTAGGGACAGATACGCAGTATTTT.

This rearrangement joins TRBV29-1 to TRBJ2-1, with 7 positions matching TRBD2. The junction had 8 bases not matched to a gene; V was cut back by 4 bases and J by 8 bases. The CDR3 loop spans 13 amino acids. The germline V gene has CDR1 SQVTM and CDR2 ANQGSEA. CDR3 DNA: TGCAGCGTTGGACTAGCTGGTTTTCATGAGCAGTTCTTC. Residues: CSVGLAGFHEQFF.

The rearrangement joins TRBV2 to TRBJ2-7; 8 nucleotides line up with TRBD1. Germline V gene lookup returns CDR1 SNHLY and CDR2 FYNNEI. CDR3 size: 12 residues. Trimming at V came to 6 bases and at J to 5 bases, leaving 3 bases not matched to a gene. The CDR3 region is CASRRTGNEQYF. The CDR3 coding sequence is TGTGCCAGCAGACGGACAGGGAACGAGCAGTACTTC.

The V and J genes are TRBV4-1 and TRBJ1-3; 8 bases line up with TRBD1. Germline assignment: CDR1 MGHRA and CDR2 YSYEKL. The CDR3 sequence is 15 residues long. With V trimmed by 1 base and J by 4 bases, 3 bases remained unmatched. DNA of the CDR3: TGCGCCAGCAGCCAAGGACAGGGGATGGGAAACACCATATATTTT. It encodes CASSQGQGMGNTIYF.

The chain carries TRBV19 and TRBJ1-3; D perhaps matches TRBD1 (6 bases). Trimming stripped 4 bases from V and 4 bases from J, with 11 bases between. CDR1 and CDR2 from the germline V gene are LNHDA and SQIVND (reference sequence). This CDR3 is built from 14 residues. The CDR3 DNA sequence: TGTGCCAGTAGTACCAGGGGCATGGGAAACACCATATATTTT. Amino acids: CASSTRGMGNTIYF.

This clone was seen once. The chain recombines TRBV7-8 with TRBJ1-5; D is unclear. V was cut by 1 base and J by 0 bases, with 13 bases left in between. The CDR3 length is 17 residues. Germline V gene lookup returns CDR1 SGHVS and CDR2 FQNEAQ. The CDR3 region is CASSLERTPYSNQPQHF. DNA for the CDR3: TGTGCCAGCAGCTTAGAACGCACACCCTATAGCAATCAGCCCCAGCATTTT.

On this clone: Compared with germline, one end of the junction differs, possibly owing to a read error. The rearrangement links TRBV6-5 to TRBJ2-7, with no clear D. The CDR3 is 16 residues long. The germline gives CDR1 MNHEY, CDR2 SVGAGI. The CDR3 here is CASNYHSRAVGYEQYF. The DNA of the CDR3 is TGTGCCAGCAATTACCATAGCCGGGCGGTAGGGTACGAGCAGTACTTC.

The genes are TRBV7-9 and TRBJ2-5; D gene unclear. V lost 1 base and J lost 4, with 13 bases in between. CDR1 is SEHNR and CDR2 is FQNEAQ in the germline V gene (reference sequence). CDR3 length equals 15 residues. This chain's CDR3 is CASSLDVAAGETQYF. For the CDR3, the DNA is TGTGCCAGCAGCTTAGATGTTGCGGCTGGAGAGACCCAGTACTTC.

The CDR3 region has the DNA TGTGCCAGTAGTTGGAGGCCTCGGGCCAACGTCCTGACTTTC. This translates into CASSWRPRANVLTF. The chain has TRBV19 and TRBJ2-6, with D perhaps matching TRBD2 (5 bases). V was shortened by 5 bases and J by 5 bases, with 10 bases between the two germline ends. Germline CDR1 reads LNHDA; CDR2 reads SQIVND (reference sequence). The CDR3 contains 14 residues.

CDR3 DNA sequence: TGTGCCAGCAGTGAAATGACTCCCCAAGAGACCCAGTACTTC. It translates to CASSEMTPQETQYF. The chain couples TRBV2 to TRBJ2-5; the D is unclear. CDR3 length: 14 amino acids. Trimming pared 2 bases from V and 1 base from J, leaving 8 bases between. Germline V gene sequence: CDR1 SNHLY, CDR2 FYNNEI. The complete variable domain, with remaining parts taken from reference TRBV2 and TRBJ2-5, reads EPEVTQTPSHQVTQMGQEVILRCVPISNHLYFYWYRQILGQKVEFLVSFYNNEISEKSEIFDDQFSVERPDGSNFTLKIRSTKLEDSAMYFCASSEMTPQETQYFGPGTRLLVL.

This clone showed up just once. This chain joins TRBV7-2 and TRBJ1-2; tentatively, D is TRBD1 (6 bases). Germline CDR1 and CDR2: SGHTA and FQGNSA. This CDR3 has 14 amino acids. V was trimmed by 1 base and J by 7 bases, leaving 13 bases between them. The CDR3 sequence is CASSLDLGRGGYTF. The CDR3 region has the DNA TGTGCCAGCAGCTTAGATCTGGGCAGGGGTGGCTACACCTTC.